This T cell receptor (beta chain) was captured in a study of PD-1 blockade in classical Hodgkin lymphoma. As to this clone: As yet, its antigen is unknown.

Time point in this sample: newly diagnosed, previously untreated cHL patient sample. Comparison came from newly diagnosed, untreated classical Hodgkin lymphoma PBMCs. The CDR3 has 13 residues. Germline values: CDR1 SGHTA, CDR2 FQGTGA. Between the trimmed V and J ends, which lost 5 bases and 6 bases, there was a span of 11 bases. Study-wide results and caveats: The repertoire differences lack a defined cause, possibly disease activity or prior therapy. Newly diagnosed patients reportedly trailed healthy donors in baseline TCR diversity.

The table came from immunoSEQ multiplex PCR; TCRdb's copy has only in-frame clones and leaves some out. The sample shows approximately 35,000 clones, roughly 92% of them seen only once. The rearrangement uses TRBV7-3 and TRBJ2-1; the D is unclear. Material: peripheral blood mononuclear cells (PBMCs). This TCR derives from a human donor with classical Hodgkin lymphoma. The CDR3 DNA is TGTGCCAGCAGCGCTAGTTTCTCCAATGAGCAGTTCTTC. It yields the protein CASSASFSNEQFF.